This T cell receptor beta chain was sequenced for a study of cytomegalovirus exposure and HLA in healthy donors. Study outcomes and limitations: With DRB1 most and HLA-C fewest, TCR association rates differed between HLA loci in a later analysis.

In nominal health when sampled, donors likely had unrecorded immune exposures nonetheless. Trimming took off 5 bases at V and 5 bases at J, with 15 bases between the two ends. This CDR3 spans 15 amino acids. Germline loops: CDR1 SGHTA, CDR2 FQGNSA. In the case of this clone: Its antigen is undetermined.

The PCR employed 60 Vbeta primers together with 13 Jbeta primers. The method was immunoSEQ multiplex PCR; TCRdb's version includes in-frame clones alone and lacks a portion of them. The data hold about 160,000 clones, with around 77% observed a single time. Sequencing was carried out using PBMCs. The TCR sequence derives from a man aged 50-59 years in good health and CMV-seropositive. The chain carries TRBV7-2 and TRBJ2-2; TRBD1 is a possible D gene (7 bases). CDR3 sequence (DNA): TGTGCCAGCAGCCTAGGGCAGGGGGGAACCGGGGAGCTGTTTTTT. It codes for CASSLGQGGTGELFF.